The entry that follows covers one T cell receptor beta chain sequence. Its cognate antigen is unknown. The source of the sample is a study of CD8+ T cells in alopecia areata. Noted treatment: oral pan-JAK inhibitor, 5-10 mg twice daily. Study results and caveats: Sequences from scalp samples also cover resident alphabeta T cells of normal skin.

RNA, once extracted, was reverse transcribed into cDNA for use as the sequencing template. Libraries were prepared by immunoSEQ multiplex PCR; TCRdb keeps only in-frame clonotypes and omits some of them. The sample consists of 150,000 to 200,000 clones, approximately 65% of them appearing once. Germline V gene lookup returns CDR1 SGDLS and CDR2 YYNGEE. This CDR3 comprises 14 residues. V lost 3 bases and J 0 bases, leaving 9 bases between the germline ends. This material consisted of CD4+ T cells sorted from blood, taken at week 4, from a patient treated with tofacitinib. The genes are TRBV9 and TRBJ1-1; D possibly corresponds to TRBD1 (6 bases). This receptor was taken from a human donor with alopecia areata. The CDR3 nucleotides are TGTGCCAGCAGCGAGGGACACCTGAACACTGAAGCTTTCTTT. Translated, it gives CASSEGHLNTEAFF. Based on the CDR3 plus reference TRBV9 and TRBJ1-1, the full variable domain is DSGVTQTPKHLITATGQRVTLRCSPRSGDLSVYWYQQSLDQGLQFLIQYYNGEERAKGNILERFSAQQFPDLHSELNLSSLELGDSALYFCASSEGHLNTEAFFGQGTRLTVV.